This T cell receptor (beta chain) was documented in a study of identical twins. Study results and limitations: Researchers reported excess low generation probability among twin-shared out-of-frame alpha sequences. Sharing of beta out-of-frame sequences by twins showed a weaker excess.

Addition of a universal primer site occurred through template switching, and cDNA carried unique molecular identifiers. TCRdb ran MiXCR on the 5' RACE reads and lists one entry per CDR3 protein. The sample consists of 140,000 to 150,000 distinct CDR3 sequences, under 4.5% of them appearing once. This clonotype was detected many times. Its antigen remains unidentified. Germline CDR1 reads DFQATT; CDR2 reads SNEGSKA (reference sequence). V gave up 1 base and J gave up 0 bases; unmatched junction bases: 5. CDR3 size: 15 residues. V gene TRBV20-1 combines with J gene TRBJ1-1; 7 nucleotides match TRBD1. This clonotype was obtained from a man younger than 35 in good health. The sequenced sample was memory T cells sorted from blood. The CDR3 reads CSARVTGSVNTEAFF. CDR3 bases: TGCAGTGCTAGAGTGACAGGGTCGGTGAACACTGAAGCTTTCTTT.